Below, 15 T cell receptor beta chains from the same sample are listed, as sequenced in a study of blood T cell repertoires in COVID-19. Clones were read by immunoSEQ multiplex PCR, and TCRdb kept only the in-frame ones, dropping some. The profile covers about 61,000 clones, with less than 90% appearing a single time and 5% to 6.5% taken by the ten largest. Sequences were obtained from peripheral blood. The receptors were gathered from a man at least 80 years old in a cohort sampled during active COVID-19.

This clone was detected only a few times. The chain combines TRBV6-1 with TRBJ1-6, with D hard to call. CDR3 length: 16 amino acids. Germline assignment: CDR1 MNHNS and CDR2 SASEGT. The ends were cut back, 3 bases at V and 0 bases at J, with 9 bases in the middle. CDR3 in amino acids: CASSDPTSSYNSPLHF. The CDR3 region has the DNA TGTGCCAGCAGTGACCCGACTAGCTCCTATAATTCACCCCTCCACTTT.

CDR3 sequence reads: CASSPTSLPGSGELFF. The CDR3 coding sequence is TGCGCCAGCAGCCCCACAAGTCTCCCAGGGTCCGGGGAGCTGTTTTTT. The chain is built from TRBV4-3 and TRBJ2-2; perhaps TRBD1 as D (5 bases). Germline values: CDR1 LGHNA, CDR2 YSLEER. The CDR3 consists of 16 residues. Trimming shortened V by 4 bases and J by 6 bases, and 18 bases separated the two germline ends.

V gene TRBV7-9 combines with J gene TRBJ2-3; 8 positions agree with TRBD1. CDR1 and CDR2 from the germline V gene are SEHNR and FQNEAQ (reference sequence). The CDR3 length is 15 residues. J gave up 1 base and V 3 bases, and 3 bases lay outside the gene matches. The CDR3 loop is CASSFGQGGTDTQYF. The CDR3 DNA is TGTGCCAGCAGCTTCGGACAGGGAGGCACAGATACGCAGTATTTT. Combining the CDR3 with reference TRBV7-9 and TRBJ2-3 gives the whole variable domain DTGVSQNPRHKITKRGQNVTFRCDPISEHNRLYWYRQTLGQGPEFLTYFQNEAQLEKSRLLSDRFSAERPKGSFSTLEIQRTEQGDSAMYLCASSFGQGGTDTQYFGPGTRLTVL.

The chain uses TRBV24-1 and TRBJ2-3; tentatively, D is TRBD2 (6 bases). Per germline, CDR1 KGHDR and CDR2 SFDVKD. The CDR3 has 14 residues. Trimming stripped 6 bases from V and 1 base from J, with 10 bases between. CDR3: CATSRGIGTDTQYF. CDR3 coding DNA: TGTGCCACCAGTCGGGGGATAGGCACAGATACGCAGTATTTT.

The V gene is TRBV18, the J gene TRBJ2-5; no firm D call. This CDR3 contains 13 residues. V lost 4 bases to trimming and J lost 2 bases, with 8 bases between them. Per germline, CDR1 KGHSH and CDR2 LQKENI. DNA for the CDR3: TGTGCCAGCTCACTTTACAGACAAGAGACCCAGTACTTC. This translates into CASSLYRQETQYF. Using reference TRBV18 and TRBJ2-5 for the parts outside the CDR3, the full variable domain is NAGVMQNPRHLVRRRGQEARLRCSPMKGHSHVYWYRQLPEEGLKFMVYLQKENIIDESGMPKERFSAEFPKEGPSILRIQQVVRGDSAAYFCASSLYRQETQYFGPGTRLLVL.

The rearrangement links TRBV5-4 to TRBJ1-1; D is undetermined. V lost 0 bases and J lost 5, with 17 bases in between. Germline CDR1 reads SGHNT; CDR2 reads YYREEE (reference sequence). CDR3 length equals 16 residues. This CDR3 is CASSLATGSLGTEAFF. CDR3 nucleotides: TGTGCCAGCAGCTTGGCCACGGGGTCGCTGGGGACTGAAGCTTTCTTT.

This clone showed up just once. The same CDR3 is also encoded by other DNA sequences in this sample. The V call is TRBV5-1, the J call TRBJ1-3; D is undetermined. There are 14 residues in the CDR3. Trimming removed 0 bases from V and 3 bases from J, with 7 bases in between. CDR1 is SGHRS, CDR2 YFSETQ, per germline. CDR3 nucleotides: TGCGCCAGCAGCTTGGCGGGGTATGGAAACACCATATATTTT. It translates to CASSLAGYGNTIYF.

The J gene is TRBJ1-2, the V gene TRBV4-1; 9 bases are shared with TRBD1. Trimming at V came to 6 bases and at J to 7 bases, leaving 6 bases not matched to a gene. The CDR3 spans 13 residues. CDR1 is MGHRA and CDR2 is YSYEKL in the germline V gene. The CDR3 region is CASSRQGVAGYTF. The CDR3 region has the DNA TGCGCCAGCAGTCGACAGGGGGTTGCTGGCTACACCTTC.

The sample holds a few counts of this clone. The CDR3 bases are TGTGCCAGCAGCTCAAGCGAGGGAGGCACTGAAGCTTTCTTT. Residues: CASSSSEGGTEAFF. V gene TRBV7-2 combines with J gene TRBJ1-1; D uncertain. This CDR3 comprises 14 residues. Looked up from germline, CDR1 is SGHTA and CDR2 is FQGNSA. Deletions cut 4 bases from V and 4 bases from J, with 13 bases between.

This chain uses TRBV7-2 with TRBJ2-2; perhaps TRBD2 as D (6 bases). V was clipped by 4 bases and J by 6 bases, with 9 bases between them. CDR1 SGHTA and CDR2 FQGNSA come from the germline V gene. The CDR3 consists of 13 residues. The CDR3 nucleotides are TGTGCCAGCAGCTCAAGGGAGGCCGGGGAGCTGTTTTTT. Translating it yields CASSSREAGELFF.

The DNA of the CDR3 is TGTGCCAGCAGTTACTCAGGGGGACAGGGAGACGAGCAGTACTTC. This translates into CASSYSGGQGDEQYF. The rearrangement links TRBV6-5 to TRBJ2-7, with 9 bases matching TRBD1. The CDR3 is made up of 15 amino acids. The V segment lost 0 bases and the J segment 5 bases; nucleotides outside the gene matches: 5. Per the germline V gene, CDR1 is MNHEY and CDR2 is SVGAGI.

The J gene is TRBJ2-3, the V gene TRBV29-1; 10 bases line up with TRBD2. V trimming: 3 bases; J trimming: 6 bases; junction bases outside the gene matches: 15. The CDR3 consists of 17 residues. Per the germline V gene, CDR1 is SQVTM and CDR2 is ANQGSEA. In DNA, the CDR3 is TGCAGCGTTGAGGGGCGGCTAGCGGGAGCCGGATGGGATACGCAGTATTTT. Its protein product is CSVEGRLAGAGWDTQYF.

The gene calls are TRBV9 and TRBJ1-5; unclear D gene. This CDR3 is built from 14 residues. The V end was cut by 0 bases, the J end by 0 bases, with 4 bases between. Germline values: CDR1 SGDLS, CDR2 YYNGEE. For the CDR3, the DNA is TGTGCCAGCAGCGTAGATTATAGCAATCAGCCCCAGCATTTT. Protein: CASSVDYSNQPQHF.

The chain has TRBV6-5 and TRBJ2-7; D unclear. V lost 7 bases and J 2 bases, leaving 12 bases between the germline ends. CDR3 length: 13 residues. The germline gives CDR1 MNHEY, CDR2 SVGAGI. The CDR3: CASIRHGTYEQYF. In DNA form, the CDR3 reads TGTGCCAGCATCCGACACGGCACCTACGAGCAGTACTTC.

The CDR3 DNA reads TGTGCCATCAGTGAGTCACTTACAGGGGATCGCCGTGAAAAACTGTTTTTT. It is translated as CAISESLTGDRREKLFF. The chain joins TRBV10-3 to TRBJ1-4; TRBD1 aligns across 7 bases. This CDR3 has 17 amino acids. In germline, CDR1 is ENHRY, CDR2 SYGVKD. V lost 0 bases, J lost 7 bases, and 11 bases stayed unmatched.